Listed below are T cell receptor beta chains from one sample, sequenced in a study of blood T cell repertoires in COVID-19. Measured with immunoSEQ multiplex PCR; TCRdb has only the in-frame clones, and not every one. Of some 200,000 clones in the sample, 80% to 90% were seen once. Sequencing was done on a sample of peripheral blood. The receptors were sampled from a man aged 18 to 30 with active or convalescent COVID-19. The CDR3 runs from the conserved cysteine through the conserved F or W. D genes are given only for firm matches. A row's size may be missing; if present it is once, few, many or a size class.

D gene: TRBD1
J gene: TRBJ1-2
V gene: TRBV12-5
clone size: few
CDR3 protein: CASGLRGQVYGYTF
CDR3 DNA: TGTGCTAGTGGACTTAGGGGGCAAGTCTATGGCTACACCTTC

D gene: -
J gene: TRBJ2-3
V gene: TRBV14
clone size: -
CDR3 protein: CASSQEPGERSDTQYF
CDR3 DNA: TGTGCCAGCAGCCAAGAACCAGGGGAAAGATCAGATACGCAGTATTTT

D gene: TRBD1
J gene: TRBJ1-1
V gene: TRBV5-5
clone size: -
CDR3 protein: CASSINDRVRTEAFF
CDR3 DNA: TGTGCCAGCAGCATAAACGACAGGGTCCGGACTGAAGCTTTCTTT

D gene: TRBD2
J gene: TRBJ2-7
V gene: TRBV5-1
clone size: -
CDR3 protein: CASSLAREAPYEQYF
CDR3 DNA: TGCGCCAGCAGCTTGGCTCGGGAGGCCCCATACGAGCAGTACTTC

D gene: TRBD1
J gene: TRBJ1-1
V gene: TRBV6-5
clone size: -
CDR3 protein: CASSTTGQGEAFF
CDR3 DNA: TGTGCCAGCAGTACAACAGGACAGGGTGAAGCTTTCTTT

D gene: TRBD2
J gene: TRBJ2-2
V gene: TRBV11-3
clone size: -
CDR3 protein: CASSSRPLAGTGELFF
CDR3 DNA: TGTGCCAGCAGCTCACGTCCCTTAGCGGGCACCGGGGAGCTGTTTTTT

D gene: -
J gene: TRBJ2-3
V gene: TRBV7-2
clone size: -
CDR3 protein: CASSLRTSTDTQYF
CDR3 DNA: TGTGCCAGCAGCTTACGGACTAGCACAGATACGCAGTATTTT

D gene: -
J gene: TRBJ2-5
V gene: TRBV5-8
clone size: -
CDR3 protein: CASSLMAGRETQYF
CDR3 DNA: TGTGCCAGCAGCTTGATGGCAGGGAGGGAGACCCAGTACTTC

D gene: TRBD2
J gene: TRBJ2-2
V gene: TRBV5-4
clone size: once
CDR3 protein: CASSTGLAGAAGELFF
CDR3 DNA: TGTGCCAGCAGCACAGGACTAGCGGGAGCTGCCGGGGAGCTGTTTTTT

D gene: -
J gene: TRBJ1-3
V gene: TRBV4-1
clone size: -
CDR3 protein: CASSQDPGVGNTIYF
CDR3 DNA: TGCGCCAGCAGCCAAGATCCCGGGGTAGGAAACACCATATATTTT

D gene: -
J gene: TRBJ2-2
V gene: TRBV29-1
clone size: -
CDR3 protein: CSALTNTGELFF
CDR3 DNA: TGCAGCGCATTAACGAACACCGGGGAGCTGTTTTTT

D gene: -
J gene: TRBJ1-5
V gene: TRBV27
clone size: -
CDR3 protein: CASSLGGANQPQHF
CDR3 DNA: TGTGCCAGCAGTTTGGGGGGGGCGAATCAGCCCCAGCATTTT

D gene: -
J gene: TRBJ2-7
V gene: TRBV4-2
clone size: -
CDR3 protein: CASRRDWDSYEQYF
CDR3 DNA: TGTGCCAGCCGCCGGGACTGGGACTCCTACGAGCAGTACTTC

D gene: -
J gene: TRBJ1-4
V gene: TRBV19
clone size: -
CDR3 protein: CASSPLDGVGKLFF
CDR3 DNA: TGTGCCAGTAGTCCTTTGGACGGGGTTGGAAAACTGTTTTTT

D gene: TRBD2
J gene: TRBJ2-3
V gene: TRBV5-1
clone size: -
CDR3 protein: CASSSSGASTDTQYF
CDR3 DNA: TGCGCCAGCAGCTCGAGCGGGGCCAGCACAGATACGCAGTATTTT

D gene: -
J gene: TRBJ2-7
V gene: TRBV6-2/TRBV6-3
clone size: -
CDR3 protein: CASSYSFRAYEQYF
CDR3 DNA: TGTGCCAGCAGTTACTCTTTCCGGGCCTACGAGCAGTACTTC

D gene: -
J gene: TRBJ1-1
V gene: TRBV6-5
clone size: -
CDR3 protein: CASSSLGEANTEAFF
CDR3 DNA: TGTGCCAGCAGCTCCCTAGGGGAAGCGAACACTGAAGCTTTCTTT

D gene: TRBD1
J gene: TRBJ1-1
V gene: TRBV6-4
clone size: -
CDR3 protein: CASARDRGTEAFF
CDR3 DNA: TGTGCCAGCGCAAGGGACAGGGGGACTGAAGCTTTCTTT

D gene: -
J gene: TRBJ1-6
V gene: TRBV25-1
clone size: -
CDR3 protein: CASSTFYEGTPLHF
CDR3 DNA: TGTGCCAGCAGTACCTTCTATGAGGGAACACCCCTCCACTTT

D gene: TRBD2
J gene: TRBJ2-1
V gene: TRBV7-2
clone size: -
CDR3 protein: CASSRGAPGTSGDNEQFF
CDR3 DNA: TGTGCCAGCAGCCGTGGCGCCCCCGGGACTAGCGGAGACAATGAGCAGTTCTTC

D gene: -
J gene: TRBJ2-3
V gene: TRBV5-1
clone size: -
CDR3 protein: CASSLLVGTDTQYF
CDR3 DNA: TGCGCCAGCAGCTTGTTGGTAGGCACAGATACGCAGTATTTT

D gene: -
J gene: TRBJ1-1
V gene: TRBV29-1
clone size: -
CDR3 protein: CSVEDLLNTEAFF
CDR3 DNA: TGCAGCGTTGAAGATCTTCTAAACACTGAAGCTTTCTTT

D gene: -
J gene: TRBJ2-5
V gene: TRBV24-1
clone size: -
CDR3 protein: CATSDLQAGGGETQYF
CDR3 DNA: TGTGCCACCAGTGATTTGCAGGCAGGTGGAGGGGAGACCCAGTACTTC

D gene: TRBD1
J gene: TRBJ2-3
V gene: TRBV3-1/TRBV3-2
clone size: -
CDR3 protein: CASSLTGARTDTQYF
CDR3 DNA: TGTGCCAGCAGCCTGACAGGGGCGAGGACAGATACGCAGTATTTT

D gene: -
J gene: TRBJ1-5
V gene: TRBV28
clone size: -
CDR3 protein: CASSFGRKVLVDQPQHF
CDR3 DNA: TGTGCCAGCAGTTTCGGCCGGAAGGTGCTAGTGGATCAGCCCCAGCATTTT

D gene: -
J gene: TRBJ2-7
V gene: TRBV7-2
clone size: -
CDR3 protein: CASSGSGGSSYEQYF
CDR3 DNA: TGTGCCAGCAGCGGTAGCGGAGGCAGCTCCTACGAGCAGTACTTC

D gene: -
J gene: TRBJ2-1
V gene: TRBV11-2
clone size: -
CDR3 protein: CASSPTQGKVRDEQFF
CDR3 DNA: TGTGCCAGCAGCCCAACACAGGGAAAGGTGAGGGATGAGCAGTTCTTC

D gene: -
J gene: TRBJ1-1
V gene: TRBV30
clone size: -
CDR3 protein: CAWSPYGLNTEAFF
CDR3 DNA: TGTGCCTGGTCCCCTTACGGGTTGAACACTGAAGCTTTCTTT